This T cell receptor beta chain emerged from a study of OX40 agonist ivuxolimab in advanced cancers. Study conclusions and caveats: On average, CD8+ T cells had more expanded clones than CD4+.

Only in-frame clones appear in the TCRdb table, and some are missing; sequencing was by immunoSEQ multiplex PCR. In the table there are roughly 66,000 clones, 80% to 85% of which are singletons. Notes on this clone: Its antigen is not identified.

Sequencing used CD4+ or CD8+ T cells sorted from blood, obtained in a trial of the OX40 agonist ivuxolimab. The origin of this receptor is an adult with an advanced solid tumor such as melanoma, head and neck, liver or kidney cancer.

CDR3 bases: TGCGCCAGCAGCTCCCAGGGGCTGGTGAAGAACACTGAAGCTTTCTTT. Translated, it gives CASSSQGLVKNTEAFF. V is TRBV5-1 and J is TRBJ1-1; weak D call: TRBD1 (6 bases). The length of the CDR3 is 16 residues. Trimming took off 3 bases at V and 1 base at J, with 16 bases between the two ends. Germline CDR1 SGHRS, CDR2 YFSETQ.